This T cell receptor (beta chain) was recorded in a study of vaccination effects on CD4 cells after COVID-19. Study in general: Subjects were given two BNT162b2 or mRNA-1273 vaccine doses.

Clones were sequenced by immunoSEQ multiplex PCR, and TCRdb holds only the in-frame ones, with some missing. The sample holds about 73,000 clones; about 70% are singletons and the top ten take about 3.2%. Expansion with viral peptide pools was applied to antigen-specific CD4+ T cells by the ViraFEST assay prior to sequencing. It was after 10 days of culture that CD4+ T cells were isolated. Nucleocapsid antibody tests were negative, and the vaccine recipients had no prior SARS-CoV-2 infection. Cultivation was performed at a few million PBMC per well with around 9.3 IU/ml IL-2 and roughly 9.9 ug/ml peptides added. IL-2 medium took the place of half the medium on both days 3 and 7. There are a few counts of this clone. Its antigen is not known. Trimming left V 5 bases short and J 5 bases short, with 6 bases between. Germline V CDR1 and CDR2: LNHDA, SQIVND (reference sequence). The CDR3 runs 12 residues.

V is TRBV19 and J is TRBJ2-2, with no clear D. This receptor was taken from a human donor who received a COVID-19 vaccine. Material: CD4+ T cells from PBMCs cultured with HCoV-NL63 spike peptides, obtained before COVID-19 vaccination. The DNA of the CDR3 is TGTGCCAGTAGTTGGTCTACCGGGGAGCTGTTTTTT. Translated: CASSWSTGELFF.